This TCR beta chain was identified in a study of cytotoxic CD8 clonotypes in ibrutinib-treated CLL. Turning to the study itself: The sample average was approximately 280,000 productive templates and roughly 94,000 productive rearrangements. Study conclusions and caveats: Private clonotypes, not public ones, expanded at ibrutinib response.

Of note for this clone: Its target is not known.

With sequencing, the targeted depth ranged from 1 in 200,000 to 1 in 1 million T cells. TCRdb's table, derived via immunoSEQ multiplex PCR, lists solely in-frame clones and lacks some. This sample carries 27,000 or so clones, roughly 85% of them seen once, and the ten largest clones take 7.5% to 9.5%. Sequences were derived from PBMCs, sampled after 24 months of ibrutinib treatment. The receptor's source is a human donor with chronic lymphocytic leukemia.

This chain's CDR3 is CASSAREQWQPQHF. The CDR3 nucleotides read TGTGCCAGCAGTGCCCGGGAGCAATGGCAGCCCCAGCATTTT. The rearrangement joins TRBV2 to TRBJ1-5; no clear D. This CDR3 comprises 14 residues. From germline, CDR1 is SNHLY and CDR2 FYNNEI. Trimming stripped 4 bases from V and 7 bases from J, with 14 bases between.